Listed below are T cell receptor beta chains from one sample, sequenced in a study of human thymus T cells. Using immunoSEQ multiplex PCR, the repertoire was profiled, and TCRdb retains in-frame clones only, with some absent. The sample holds around 120,000 clones, approximately 96% seen once. The material sequenced was thymus tissue. These receptors originate from a boy in the first two years of life with a congenital heart defect but otherwise immunologically healthy. The CDR3 runs from the conserved cysteine through the conserved F or W. Each record gives: V gene, clone size, D gene, J gene, CDR3 DNA, CDR3 protein. A D gene is named only where the DNA matches it firmly. Where a row states a size, it is once, few, many or the class of an expanded clone; other rows omit it.

>TRBV2|once|.|TRBJ2-7
TGTGCCAGCAGTGAGCGGCCGGTCTACGAGCAGTACTTC
CASSERPVYEQYF
>TRBV11-3|.|TRBD1|TRBJ2-2
TGTGCCAGCAGCCCTGGACAGGGGCGCACCGGGGAGCTGTTTTTT
CASSPGQGRTGELFF
>TRBV11-2|.|.|TRBJ2-5
TGTGCCAGCAGCAATATAAGGAGGAAGGAGGAGACCCAGTACTTC
CASSNIRRKEETQYF
>TRBV11-3|.|.|TRBJ2-1
TGTGCCAGCAGCTTTGGTAATGAGCAGTTCTTC
CASSFGNEQFF
>TRBV4-3|.|TRBD1|TRBJ2-7
TGCGCCAGCAGCCAAGATAATCCCGGACAGGGGAGAAACGAGCAGTACTTC
CASSQDNPGQGRNEQYF
>TRBV6-5|.|TRBD1|TRBJ1-5
TGTGCCAGCACCGACAGGGGGCAAGGTCAGCCCCAGCATTTT
CASTDRGQGQPQHF
>TRBV7-3|.|.|TRBJ1-4
TGTGCCAGCAGCTTATCCGCAGGGGATGAAAAACTGTTTTTT
CASSLSAGDEKLFF
>TRBV29-1|.|.|TRBJ2-3
TGCAGCGTTGGGTCAGGGGCGGATACGCAGTATTTT
CSVGSGADTQYF
>TRBV11-3|.|.|TRBJ2-2
TGTGCCAGCAGCTTACCGGAGGGAGGCGGGGAGCTGTTTTTT
CASSLPEGGGELFF
>TRBV4-1|.|.|TRBJ2-3
TGCGCCAGCAGCCAAGATCTTTGGGGGGCCCGACCCCACACAGATACGCAGTATTTT
CASSQDLWGARPHTDTQYF
>TRBV5-1|once|.|TRBJ2-3
TGCGCCAGCAGCTTCCTAACCCTCACAGATACGCAGTATTTT
CASSFLTLTDTQYF
>TRBV21-1|.|.|TRBJ1-6
TGTGCCAGCAGGGTGAGGGGGGGGAACTTT
CASRVRGGNF
>TRBV28|.|.|TRBJ1-1
TGTGCCAGCAGCCAACATCCCCTTGATTCCGAGGCTTTCTTT
CASSQHPLDSEAFF
>TRBV6-6|.|TRBD2|TRBJ2-3
TGTGCCAGCTACCGGGGGGGAAAACCAGATACGCAGTATTTT
CASYRGGKPDTQYF
>TRBV5-1|.|TRBD2|TRBJ2-3
TGCGCCAGCAGCTCCAGGACTAGCGGGGGGGCGCGGAGTCGGGATACGCAGTATTTT
CASSSRTSGGARSRDTQYF
>TRBV5-1|once|TRBD2|TRBJ2-1
TGCGCCAGCAGCTTGTTTCCTAGCGGGGTTCGACCCTACAATGAGCAGTTCTTC
CASSLFPSGVRPYNEQFF
>TRBV6-5|.|.|TRBJ1-2
TGTGCCAGCAGTATCCGGGGGGAAGATAACTATGGCTACACCTTC
CASSIRGEDNYGYTF